This T cell receptor beta chain was profiled in a study of blood T cell repertoires in COVID-19. The wider study: The origin of the acute and convalescent COVID-19 samples was the United States, Italy and Spain. T cells, B-cell-depleted T cells, or PBMCs provided the cDNA or gDNA that served as material.

In the original workflow: Estimated nucleated cell counts came from reference gene primer amplification. The data were produced by immunoSEQ multiplex PCR, yet TCRdb's version contains in-frame clones alone and is incomplete. The V and J calls and the clone size are those of that table, but D and trimming were determined from the DNA. The table has 120,000 or so clones, 87% seen once; the top ten hold roughly 2.2%. The CDR3 totals 16 residues. Germline-derived CDR1 and CDR2 are LNHDA and SQIVND (reference sequence). V trimming: 0 bases; J trimming: 5 bases; junction bases outside the gene matches: 8. This clone occurred once.

The source material was peripheral blood. The chain joins TRBV19 to TRBJ2-7; 9 nucleotides line up with TRBD1. The TCR was taken from a woman aged 45 to 65 with acute or convalescent COVID-19. CDR3 DNA sequence: TGTGCCAGTAGTATAGATTCACAGGGGGCGCGAAACGAGCAGTACTTC. It is translated as CASSIDSQGARNEQYF.